This TCR beta chain was identified in a study of immune evolution from preneoplasia to lung adenocarcinoma (TCRdb year 2021). Broadly, across the study: HLA loss of heterozygosity was observed in approximately 7%, 15% and 30% of AIS, MIA and ADC lesions, respectively, and was not observed in any AAH lesions. The study used immune gene expression, TCR sequencing and multiplex immunofluorescence to profile the immune contexture of lung adenocarcinoma precursors and invasive adenocarcinoma. Resected precursor lesions (AAH, AIS, MIA) and invasive adenocarcinomas were compared with paired morphologically normal lung tissue. Sample size was based on specimen availability rather than a prior power calculation. The immune data were integrated with whole exome sequencing and methylation data obtained from the same cohort of nodules. In total, the cohort included 50 to 65 patients with pulmonary nodules, all of whom underwent surgical resection. The TCR sequencing data were obtained from about 51 patients. It was reported in the study that 95 to 120 samples were used for TCR sequencing. POLYSOLVER was used to infer Class I HLA alleles from exome data, and LOHHLA was used to detect allele-specific HLA loss. Points the paper makes about the study in general: The highest clonality was observed in normal lung, whereas higher T cell density and diversity but lower clonality appeared to be present in later-stage lesions. Normal lung had the highest top T cell clone frequencies, which appeared to decline progressively from AAH through AIS, MIA and invasive adenocarcinoma. Compared with EGFR-mutant or double wild-type lesions, KRAS-mutant nodules had the highest T cell clonality. The findings rested on association rather than direct causation, and larger cohorts with long-term follow-up and longitudinal biopsies were considered necessary. Because all patients came from Japan and China, whether the findings apply to Western populations was uncertain.

Patients underwent resection in Japan or China between about 2013 and 2017. Two lung cancer pathologists independently confirmed the histologic diagnosis of each case on H&E slides. Premalignant or tumor cells were enriched for nucleic acid extraction by macro-dissection performed after pathologic assessment. FFPE tissue was used for DNA isolation with the AllPrep DNA/RNA FFPE Kit. V was cut back by 6 bases and J by 8 bases, leaving a gap of 13 bases between them. The germline V gene supplies CDR1 ENHRY and CDR2 SYGVKD. The CDR3 runs 12 amino acids, cysteine and phenylalanine included. Of the read, only the CDR3 DNA is kept; its 36 bases are in frame from base 1. Remarks on this clone: It lacks a known antigen. Per-base qualities were not stored, and no clone one base away is much larger.

TCR beta CDR3 regions were sequenced from DNA using the immunoSEQ hsTCRbeta Kit. In the original analysis: The ImmunoSEQ Analyzer was used to analyse the TCR sequencing data. T cell clonality was defined as 1 minus Pielou's evenness, as computed on productive rearrangements. T cell diversity was measured with the inverse Simpson index on productive templates. T cell density was defined as TCR beta template counts normalized to usable DNA, with usable DNA estimated by amplifying and sequencing housekeeping genes. Two-sided Kruskal-Wallis tests were used to compare TCR metrics between histologic stages. This is the immuneACCESS table as TCRdb keeps it, with only in-frame sequences that have V and J called. A part of the clones is gone; compared with another copy, unresolved V genes explain less than half, and the rest is unexplained. V, J and clone size reflect that table, while D and trimming were determined from the DNA. The sample profile shows about 1,800 clones; 82% of them were found once. About 2.5% of the sample goes to the ten largest clones.

In this chain, TRBV10-3 is recombined with TRBJ1-1, with the D gene not confidently named. The sequence came from a person in their fifties or sixties with lung adenocarcinoma. What was sequenced was FFPE invasive lung adenocarcinoma tissue. This specimen's cell subset or site label, per the study, means: frankly invasive lung adenocarcinoma (ADC). The nucleotide sequence is given as TGTGCCATCAGCGTCCGAGAGGACGAAGCTTTCTTT. It encodes CAISVREDEAFF.